This is a list of T cell receptor beta chains from one sample in a study of blood T cell repertoires in COVID-19. Here immunoSEQ multiplex PCR was the method, and the copy in TCRdb shows in-frame clones only, minus some. Among over 250,000 clones listed, 70% to 90% were seen once. Source material: peripheral blood. These receptor sequences come from a woman in her sixties or seventies with acute or convalescent COVID-19. Both conserved end residues are part of each CDR3. The D gene is left open where the match is weak. Not every row has a clone size; where given, it reads once, few, many or a size class.

clone_size	j_call	d_call	v_call	cdr3_nt	cdr3_aa
NA	TRBJ1-5	NA	TRBV5-5	TGTGCCAGCAGCTTGGACAGGGTGGGCATCCAGCCCCAGCATTTT	CASSLDRVGIQPQHF
NA	TRBJ2-5	TRBD1	TRBV5-4	TGTGCCAGCAGCTTGCGGACAGGGACAGAGACCCAGTACTTC	CASSLRTGTETQYF
NA	TRBJ2-1	NA	TRBV11-1	TGTGCCAGCACCGGGACTGCCATTAATGAGCAGTTCTTC	CASTGTAINEQFF
NA	TRBJ1-2	NA	TRBV5-6	TGTGCCAGCAGCCAGGGTTCAGGGAACTATGGCTACACCTTC	CASSQGSGNYGYTF
few	TRBJ2-5	TRBD2	TRBV7-9	TGTGCCAGCAGCTTGGGAAGCGGGGGGACCCAAGAGACCCAGTACTTC	CASSLGSGGTQETQYF
NA	TRBJ1-5	NA	TRBV18	TGTGCCAGCTCACCCTCCCTTGATCAGCCCCAGCATTTT	CASSPSLDQPQHF
NA	TRBJ2-3	TRBD1	TRBV6-1	TGTGCCAGCAGTGAACAGGGGGACACGCAGTATTTT	CASSEQGDTQYF
once	TRBJ1-4	NA	TRBV9	TGTGCCAGCAACAGGACAGTCGAAAAACTGTTTTTT	CASNRTVEKLFF
once	TRBJ1-1	TRBD1	TRBV6-6	TGTGCCAGCAGTCTCGGACAGGAGAGAGAAGCTTTCTTT	CASSLGQEREAFF
NA	TRBJ1-2	TRBD1	TRBV19	TGTGCCAGTAGTATCGACAGGGGGCCAGGCTCGGAATATGGCTACACCTTC	CASSIDRGPGSEYGYTF
few	TRBJ2-7	TRBD1	TRBV7-8	TGTGCCAGCAGCTTAGAACAGGGGCCTTACGAGCAGTACTTC	CASSLEQGPYEQYF
NA	TRBJ2-3	NA	TRBV7-8	TGTGCCAGCAGCTTCGCAGGGGCAAATACGCAGTATTTT	CASSFAGANTQYF
NA	TRBJ1-4	TRBD1	TRBV5-1	TGCGCCAGCAGCTTTGGACAGGGGGCAACTAATGAAAAACTGTTTTTT	CASSFGQGATNEKLFF
NA	TRBJ1-2	NA	TRBV7-2	TGTGCCAGCAGCTCGCGGGCCTCAGGCTATGGCTACACCTTC	CASSSRASGYGYTF
once	TRBJ2-5	NA	TRBV18	TGTGCCAGCTCACCCGGGGGAGAGACCCAGTACTTC	CASSPGGETQYF
few	TRBJ2-7	TRBD2	TRBV6-5	TGTGCCAGCAAACTCAGCGGGGGGAATAACCACGAGCAGTACTTC	CASKLSGGNNHEQYF
NA	TRBJ1-4	NA	TRBV19	TGTGCCAGTAGTATAGAGAAAGGGGATCGGCGGAGTGAAAAACTGTTTTTT	CASSIEKGDRRSEKLFF
NA	TRBJ2-1	NA	TRBV4-1	TGCGCCAGCAGCCAAGTCCCTAGTCTTTTTTCGAATGAGCAGTTCTTC	CASSQVPSLFSNEQFF
NA	TRBJ2-1	NA	TRBV4-1	TGCGCCAGCAGCCAAGGGGGACTGGGAGGTAATGAGCAGTTCTTC	CASSQGGLGGNEQFF
NA	TRBJ2-4	TRBD1	TRBV9	TGTGCCAGCAGCGTATCCGGGACAGCTAAAAACATTCAGTACTTC	CASSVSGTAKNIQYF
NA	TRBJ2-2	NA	TRBV18	TGTGCCAGCTCACCGACAGATAACACCGGGGAGCTGTTTTTT	CASSPTDNTGELFF
NA	TRBJ2-1	NA	TRBV6-6	TGTGCCAGCAGTTCTACAGGGAGCTCCTACAATGAGCAGTTCTTC	CASSSTGSSYNEQFF
NA	TRBJ1-2	NA	TRBV15	TGTGCCACCAGCAGAGATCGGGAATTTGGCTACACCTTC	CATSRDREFGYTF
NA	TRBJ2-5	NA	TRBV5-1	TGCGCCAGCAGCTTGGAGGGGATGGGGACCCAGTACTTC	CASSLEGMGTQYF
NA	TRBJ2-1	NA	TRBV3-1/TRBV3-2	TGTGCCAGCAGCCAAGACAGCAATGAGCAGTTCTTC	CASSQDSNEQFF
NA	TRBJ2-2	TRBD2	TRBV11-2	TGTGCCAGCAGCCCCGGGGGGAGTTGGGGGACCGGGGAGCTGTTTTTT	CASSPGGSWGTGELFF
NA	TRBJ2-1	TRBD2	TRBV6-2/TRBV6-3	TGTGCCAGCGGTTTAGCGGGGGGGACCAACAATGAGCAGTTCTTC	CASGLAGGTNNEQFF
NA	TRBJ2-1	TRBD2	TRBV24-1	TGTGCCACCCAAGGGACTAGCGGAAATGAGCAGTTCTTC	CATQGTSGNEQFF
NA	TRBJ1-1	NA	TRBV9	TGTGCCAGCAGCCCGATCAGTGAAGCTTTCTTT	CASSPISEAFF